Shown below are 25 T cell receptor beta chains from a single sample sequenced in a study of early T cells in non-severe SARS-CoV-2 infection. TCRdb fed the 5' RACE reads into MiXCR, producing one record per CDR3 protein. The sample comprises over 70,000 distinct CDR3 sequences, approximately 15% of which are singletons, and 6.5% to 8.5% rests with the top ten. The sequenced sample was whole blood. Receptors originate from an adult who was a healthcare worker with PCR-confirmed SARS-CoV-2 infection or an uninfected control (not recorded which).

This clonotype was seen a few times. This chain's CDR3 is CASSSIIGSYNEQFF. The CDR3 DNA is TGTGCCAGCAGCTCGATAATTGGGTCCTACAATGAGCAGTTCTTC. V usage is TRBV11-2 and J usage is TRBJ2-1; no definite D call. This CDR3 is 15 amino acids long. Germline V lookup: CDR1 SGHAT, CDR2 FQNNGV. The ends were cut back, 4 bases at V and 1 base at J, with 11 bases in the middle.

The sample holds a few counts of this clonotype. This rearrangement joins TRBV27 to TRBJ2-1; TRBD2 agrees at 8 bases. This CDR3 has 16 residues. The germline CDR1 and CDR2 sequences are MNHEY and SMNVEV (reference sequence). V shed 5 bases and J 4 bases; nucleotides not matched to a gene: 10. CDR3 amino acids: CASSPLLAGGYNEQFF. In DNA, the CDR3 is TGTGCCAGCAGTCCCCTCCTAGCGGGTGGGTACAATGAGCAGTTCTTC.

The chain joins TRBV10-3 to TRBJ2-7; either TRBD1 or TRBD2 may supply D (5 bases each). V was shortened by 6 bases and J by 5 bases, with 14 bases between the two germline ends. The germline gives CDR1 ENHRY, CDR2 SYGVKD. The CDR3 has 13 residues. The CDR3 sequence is CAISRVLGDEQYF. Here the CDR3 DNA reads TGTGCCATCAGCCGGGTCTTGGGGGACGAGCAGTACTTC.

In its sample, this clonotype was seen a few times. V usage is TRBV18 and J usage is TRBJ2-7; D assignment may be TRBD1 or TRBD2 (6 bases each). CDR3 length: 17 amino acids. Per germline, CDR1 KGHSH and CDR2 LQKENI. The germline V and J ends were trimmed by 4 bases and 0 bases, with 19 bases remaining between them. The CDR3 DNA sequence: TGTGCCAGCTCACACGGGGGTGGACAGAAAAGCTCCTACGAGCAGTACTTC. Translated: CASSHGGGQKSSYEQYF.

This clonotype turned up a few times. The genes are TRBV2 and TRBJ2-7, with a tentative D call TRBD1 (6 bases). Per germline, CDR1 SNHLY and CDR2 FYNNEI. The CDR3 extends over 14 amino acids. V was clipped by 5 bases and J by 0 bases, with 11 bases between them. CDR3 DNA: TGTGCCAGCAGTCACCGGGACAACTCCTACGAGCAGTACTTC. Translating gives CASSHRDNSYEQYF.

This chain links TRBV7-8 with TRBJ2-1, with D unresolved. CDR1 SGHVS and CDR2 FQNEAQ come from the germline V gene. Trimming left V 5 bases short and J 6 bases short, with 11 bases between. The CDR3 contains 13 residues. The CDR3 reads CASSLDPPNEQFF. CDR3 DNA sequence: TGTGCCAGCAGCCTGGACCCACCCAATGAGCAGTTCTTC.

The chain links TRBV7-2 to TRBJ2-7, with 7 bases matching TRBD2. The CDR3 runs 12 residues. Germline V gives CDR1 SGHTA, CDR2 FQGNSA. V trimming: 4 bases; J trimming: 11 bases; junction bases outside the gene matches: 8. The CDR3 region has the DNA TGTGCCAGCAGCTCCGAATGGCGGGAGAAGTACTTC. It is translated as CASSSEWREKYF.

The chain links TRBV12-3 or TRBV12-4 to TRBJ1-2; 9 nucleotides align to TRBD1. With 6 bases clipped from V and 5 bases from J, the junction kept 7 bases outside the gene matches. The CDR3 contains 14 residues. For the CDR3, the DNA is TGTGCCAGCAGGAGATGGGGACAGGGATATGGCTACACCTTC. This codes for CASRRWGQGYGYTF.

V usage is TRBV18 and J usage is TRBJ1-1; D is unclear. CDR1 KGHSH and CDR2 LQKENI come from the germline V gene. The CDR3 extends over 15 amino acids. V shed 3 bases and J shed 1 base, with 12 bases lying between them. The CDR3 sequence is CASSPLSTTNTEAFF. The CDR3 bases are TGTGCCAGCTCACCCCTCTCCACCACGAACACTGAAGCTTTCTTT.

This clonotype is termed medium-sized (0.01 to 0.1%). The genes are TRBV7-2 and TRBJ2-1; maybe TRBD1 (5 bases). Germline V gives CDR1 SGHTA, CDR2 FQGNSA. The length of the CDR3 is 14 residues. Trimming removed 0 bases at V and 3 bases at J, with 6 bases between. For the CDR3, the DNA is TGTGCCAGCAGCTTAGCAGGGGACTACAATGAGCAGTTCTTC. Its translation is CASSLAGDYNEQFF.

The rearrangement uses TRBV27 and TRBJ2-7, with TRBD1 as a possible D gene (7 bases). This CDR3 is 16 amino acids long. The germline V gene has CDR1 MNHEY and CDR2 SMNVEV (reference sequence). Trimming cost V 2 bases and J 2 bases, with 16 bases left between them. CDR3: CASSLRLGTEPYEQYF. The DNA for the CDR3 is TGTGCCAGCAGTTTAAGACTAGGGACAGAACCCTACGAGCAGTACTTC.

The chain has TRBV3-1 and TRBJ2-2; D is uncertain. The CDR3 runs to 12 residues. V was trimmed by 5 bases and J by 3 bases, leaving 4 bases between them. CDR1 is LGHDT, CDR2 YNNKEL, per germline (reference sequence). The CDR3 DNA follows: TGTGCCAGCAGCGGGGACACCGGGGAGCTGTTTTTT. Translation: CASSGDTGELFF.

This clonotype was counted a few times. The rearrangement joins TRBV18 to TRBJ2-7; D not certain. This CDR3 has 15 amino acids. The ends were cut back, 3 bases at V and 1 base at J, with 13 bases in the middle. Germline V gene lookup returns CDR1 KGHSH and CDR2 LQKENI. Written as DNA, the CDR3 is TGTGCCAGCTCACCGGTCGAGCAGAGTTCCTACGAGCAGTACTTC. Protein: CASSPVEQSSYEQYF. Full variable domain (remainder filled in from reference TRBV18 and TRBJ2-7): NAGVMQNPRHLVRRRGQEARLRCSPMKGHSHVYWYRQLPEEGLKFMVYLQKENIIDESGMPKERFSAEFPKEGPSILRIQQVVRGDSAAYFCASSPVEQSSYEQYFGPGTRLTVT.

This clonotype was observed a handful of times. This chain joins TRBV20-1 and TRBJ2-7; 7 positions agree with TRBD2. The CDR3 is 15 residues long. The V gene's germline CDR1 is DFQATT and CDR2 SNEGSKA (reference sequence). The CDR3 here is CSLGQSRTSGYEQYF. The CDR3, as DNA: TGCAGCCTCGGCCAATCTCGGACTAGTGGGTACGAGCAGTACTTC.

The CDR3: CASSIPPGRGNSPLHF. CDR3 DNA: TGTGCCAGCAGCATACCCCCGGGGAGGGGAAATTCACCCCTCCACTTT. The chain employs TRBV6-5 and TRBJ1-6; possibly TRBD1 for D (5 bases). The CDR3 covers 16 residues. Germline-derived CDR1 and CDR2 are MNHEY and SVGAGI. V dropped 6 bases and J dropped 7 bases, with 19 bases sitting between them.

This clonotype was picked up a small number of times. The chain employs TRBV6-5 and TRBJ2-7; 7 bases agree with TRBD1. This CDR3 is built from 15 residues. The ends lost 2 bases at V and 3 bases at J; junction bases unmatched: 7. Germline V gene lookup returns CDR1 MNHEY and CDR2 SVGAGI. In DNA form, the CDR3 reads TGTGCCAGCAGTTACCAGCAGGGGGATTTCTACGAGCAGTACTTC. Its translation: CASSYQQGDFYEQYF.

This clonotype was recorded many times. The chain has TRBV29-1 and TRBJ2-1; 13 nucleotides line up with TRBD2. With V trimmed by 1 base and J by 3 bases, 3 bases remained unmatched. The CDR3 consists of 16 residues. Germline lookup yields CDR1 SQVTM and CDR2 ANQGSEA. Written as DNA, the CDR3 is TGCAGCGTTGAAGGACTAGCGGGAGGACTCTACAATGAGCAGTTCTTC. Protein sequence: CSVEGLAGGLYNEQFF.

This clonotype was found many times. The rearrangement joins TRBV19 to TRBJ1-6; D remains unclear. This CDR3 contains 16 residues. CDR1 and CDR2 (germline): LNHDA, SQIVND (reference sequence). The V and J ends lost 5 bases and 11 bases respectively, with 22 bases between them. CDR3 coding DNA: TGTGCCAGTAGTTTCGCTTGGGAAATCCCTAGCCCACCCCTCCACTTT. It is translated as CASSFAWEIPSPPLHF. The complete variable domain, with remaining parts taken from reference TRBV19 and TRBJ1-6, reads DGGITQSPKYLFRKEGQNVTLSCEQNLNHDAMYWYRQDPGQGLRLIYYSQIVNDFQKGDIAEGYSVSREKKESFPLTVTSAQKNPTAFYLCASSFAWEIPSPPLHFGNGTRLTVT.

CDR3 residues: CASSYRYRGSEQYF. The CDR3 coding sequence is TGTGCCAGCAGTTACAGGTACAGGGGTTCCGAGCAGTACTTC. This chain joins TRBV6-5 and TRBJ2-7; 7 positions match TRBD1. The CDR3 length is 14 residues. Germline CDR1 is MNHEY and CDR2 is SVGAGI. With 2 bases clipped from V and 6 bases from J, the junction kept 7 bases outside the gene matches.

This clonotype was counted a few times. The CDR3 reads CAEPGDGYTF. The CDR3 DNA reads as TGTGCCGAACCAGGGGATGGCTACACCTTC. This chain connects TRBV19 to TRBJ1-2, with D possibly TRBD1 on 6 matching bases. This CDR3 is 10 amino acids long. Germline V gene data show CDR1 as LNHDA and CDR2 as SQIVND (reference sequence). Trimming left V 11 bases short and J 6 bases short, with 10 bases between.

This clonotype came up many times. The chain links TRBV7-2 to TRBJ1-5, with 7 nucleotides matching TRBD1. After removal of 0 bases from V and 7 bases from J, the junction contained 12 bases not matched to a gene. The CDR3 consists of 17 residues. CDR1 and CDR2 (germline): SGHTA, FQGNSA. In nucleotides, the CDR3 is TGTGCCAGCAGCTTAGCCGCCACAGGGGCATCGAGACAGCCCCAGCATTTT. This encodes CASSLAATGASRQPQHF.

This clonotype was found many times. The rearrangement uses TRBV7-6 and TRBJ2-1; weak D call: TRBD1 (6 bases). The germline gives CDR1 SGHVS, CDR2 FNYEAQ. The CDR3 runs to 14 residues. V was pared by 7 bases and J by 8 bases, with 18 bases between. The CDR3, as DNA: TGTGCCAGCAAGCCGGGACACTCGGTACATGAGCAGTTCTTC. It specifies CASKPGHSVHEQFF.

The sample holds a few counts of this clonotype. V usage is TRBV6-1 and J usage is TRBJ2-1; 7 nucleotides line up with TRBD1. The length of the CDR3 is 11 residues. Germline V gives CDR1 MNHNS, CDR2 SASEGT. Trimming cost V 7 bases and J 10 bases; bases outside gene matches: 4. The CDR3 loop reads CASTRGPEQFF. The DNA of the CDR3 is TGTGCCAGCACAAGGGGGCCCGAGCAGTTCTTC.

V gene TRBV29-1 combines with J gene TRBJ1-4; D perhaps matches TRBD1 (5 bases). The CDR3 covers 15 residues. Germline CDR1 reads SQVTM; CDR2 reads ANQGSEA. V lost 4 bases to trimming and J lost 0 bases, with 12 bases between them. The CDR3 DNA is TGCAGCGTTGCGCCGCGGGGGTCAACTAATGAAAAACTGTTTTTT. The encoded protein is CSVAPRGSTNEKLFF.

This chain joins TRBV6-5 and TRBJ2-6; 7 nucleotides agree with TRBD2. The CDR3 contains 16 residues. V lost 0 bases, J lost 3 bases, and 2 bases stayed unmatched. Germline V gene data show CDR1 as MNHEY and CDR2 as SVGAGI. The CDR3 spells CASSYSGGSGANVLTF. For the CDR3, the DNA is TGTGCCAGCAGTTACTCCGGGGGGAGTGGGGCCAACGTCCTGACTTTC.